This T cell receptor beta chain was identified during a study of T cell repertoires in cytomegalovirus infection. The wider study: Used in the study were CMV epitopes, some recently identified and HLA-C-restricted, others well-studied and HLA-B-restricted. A matching HLA type, together with CMV infection, was signaled by public TCR beta signatures. General study results and limits: Cumulative frequency (of public TCR beta family members) identified carriers of CMV plus the relevant HLA.

A remark on this clonotype: Antigen specificity is unknown.

TCRdb re-derived calls from the reads in MiXCR, one entry per CDR3 protein. This sample carries 110,000 or so distinct CDR3 sequences, 30% of them seen once, and the ten largest clones take more than 35%. V was trimmed by 6 bases and J by 4 bases, leaving 16 bases between them. Germline V gene sequence: CDR1 SEHNR, CDR2 FQNEAQ (reference sequence). The length of the CDR3 is 14 residues. This clonotype originated in a human donor in good health (CMV status not recorded). Some clones in this sample may be carry-over from other donors' samples. The chain has TRBV7-9 and TRBJ2-7, with a possible D match to TRBD2 (6 bases). Sequenced material: CD8+ T cells from cultured PBMCs, taken from culture after CMV antigen stimulation. Here the CDR3 DNA reads TGTGCCAGCAGTTCCCCGGGACTCCGTTACGAGCAGTACTTC. Its protein product is CASSSPGLRYEQYF.